This TCR beta chain derives from a study of T cells after posttransplantation cyclophosphamide. Overall study results and limits: Recipient CMV seropositivity and CMV reactivation strongly tracked TRB clonality. Later blood repertoires were often dominated by clones from the donor CD8+ memory compartment. TRB overlap between skin or GI tissue T cells and blood was limited.

Remarks on this clone: Its antigen is undetermined.

The related graft donor's blood sample was taken on the day of bone marrow donation. The CDR3 has 13 residues. CDR1 is MNHEY and CDR2 is SVGAGI in the germline V gene. Deletions cut 5 bases from V and 7 bases from J, with 12 bases between. Assay: immunoSEQ multiplex PCR; the TCRdb copy retains only in-frame clones and omits some. The sample includes tens of thousands of clones, none of them occurring once. Input material: PBMCs. The chain joins TRBV6-5 to TRBJ2-1; D remains unclear. The origin of this receptor is a woman in her fifties or sixties in good health, CMV-negative, and a related stem cell transplant donor. The CDR3 spells CASSAALRNEQFF. CDR3 DNA sequence: TGTGCCAGCAGTGCTGCGTTGCGGAATGAGCAGTTCTTC.